This T cell receptor (beta chain) came from a study of blood T cells in healthy people across ages (dated by TCRdb to between 2014 and 2016). A note on the overall study: In model experiments, roughly one uniquely barcoded TCR beta cDNA molecule per two T cells was captured by template switching. To track age-related changes in TCR beta repertoire diversity, the study relied on deep sequencing normalized with unique cDNA molecular identifiers. Four age groups were formed from the donors: young (average 16 years), middle-aged (approximately 39), aged (around 62) and long-lived (around 82). To avoid experimental bias, donors of different ages were spread randomly across the sequencing lanes. Two additional independent replicas of 1 million unique cDNA reads from the same blood draw were analyzed for two donors (one aged 18 to 30 and one aged 80 or older).

Systemically healthy Caucasian individuals from Russia, some 36 in total and aged about 6 to 95 years, were included as donors. About 9.8 milliliters of peripheral blood were drawn from each donor into EDTA-treated Vacutainer tubes. Ficoll-Paque density-gradient centrifugation was used to isolate PBMCs, with at least 7 million per sample. Trizol reagent was used to extract total RNA from PBMCs, with at least 6 micrograms per sample. For every donor, flow cytometry on a PBMC aliquot measured the percentage of naive CD45RAhigh/CD27high T cells. As to this clonotype: Its antigen is not yet known. No qualities accompany the bases; no much larger clone lies one base away.

The library was produced with 5' RACE. The sample was run on an Illumina HiSeq 2500. The second PCR ran for about 6 to 11 cycles and used a J-beta primer mix along with a sample-barcoded 5' primer. A template-switch 5' adaptor carrying 12 random nucleotides introduced a unique molecular identifier onto each TCR beta cDNA molecule. Each sample yielded at least 2.5 million CDR3-containing paired-end reads. First-strand cDNA was synthesized from all RNA with the Mint cDNA synthesis kit, primed by a TRBC-specific oligonucleotide. All cDNA was treated with uracil-DNA glycosylase and then went through a first 18-cycle PCR with the universal primers M1SS and BC2_uni_R. As for the authors' bioinformatics: For normalization, 1 million high-quality reads were randomly selected from each sample, with every read carrying a distinct molecular identifier. Reads sharing molecular identifiers were discarded rather than binned into consensus sequences. CDR3 identification, clonotype clustering and error correction used MiTCR with a Q25 quality threshold and the strictest error-elimination algorithm. Lower-bound total TCR beta diversity was estimated with a nonparametric unseen species model using Euler transformation. The raw public reads went through TCRdb reprocessing: fastp at Q25, MiXCR clone calling, in-frame beta chains kept. CDR3 protein sequences are deduplicated, and each keeps its most common genes and DNA. These V and J calls derive from TCRdb rather than the authors' analysis. In all, the sample holds about 1,400,000 distinct CDR3 sequences, and about 43% of those were seen once. The ten largest clones take up approximately 7.9% of the sample.

The CDR3 measures 13 amino acids from cysteine to phenylalanine. CDR3 DNA only is kept here, 39 bases in frame from base 1. V lost 2 bases and J lost 7 bases; the stretch between them is 11 bases long. What the research found in general, with its limitations: As age increased, observed TCR beta diversity per million T cells dropped in a roughly linear way, and a significant reduction was already evident by age roughly 36. Estimates of total diversity based on one million sequenced T cells were considered lower bounds and underestimates. Observed TCR beta diversity correlated strongly with the percentage of naive T cells measured by flow cytometry. Compared with the aged group, the long-lived group had more naive CD4+ T cells, fewer expanded clones and increased TCR diversity, suggesting age selection. Because profiling used bulk unsorted PBMCs, naive and antigen-experienced compartments could not be compared conclusively. Donor CMV infection status was unknown, potentially confounding age-related changes in expanded clonotypes.

Material for sequencing was blood. The receptor comes from a woman aged 18 to 35 in good health. The V gene is TRBV12-3 or TRBV12-4 and the J gene is TRBJ2-5, with the D call perhaps TRBD1 or TRBD2, as 5 bases match in each case. The CDR3 region has the sequence CASSLRGVGTQYF. Read as DNA, the sequence is TGTGCCAGCAGTTTAAGGGGAGTTGGGACCCAGTACTTC.